Listed below are T cell receptor beta chains from one sample, sequenced in a study of lung T cells in sarcoidosis with Löfgren's syndrome. MiXCR was run by TCRdb on the reads, yielding one entry per CDR3 protein. The sample records 20,000 or so distinct CDR3 sequences, less than 25% being singletons. Sequenced sample: CD4+ T cells from PBMCs. Every receptor here comes from a human donor with sarcoidosis (Löfgren's syndrome or another form), or a control subject (not recorded which). CDR3s include the opening cysteine and the closing phenylalanine or tryptophan. Each record gives: V gene, CDR3 length, CDR3 protein.

>TRBV5-1|14
CASRKRTGQETQYF
>TRBV6-1|16
CASSSLDARGNTEAFF
>TRBV25-1|13
CASSERSTDTRYF
>TRBV10-3|14
CAISETGVGQPQHF
>TRBV3-1|15
CASSQSSPRSHGYTF
>TRBV15|15
CATSREPSGYNEQFF
>TRBV7-9|15
CASSLADRGGYGYTF
>TRBV20-1|16
CSARDLKREIIGGYTF
>TRBV3-1|17
CASSPVIMDRLDTEAFF
>TRBV30|13
CAWSATAGNTIYF
>TRBV7-2|15
CASSSISGEGSEQYF
>TRBV27|14
CASTPSGLPYEQYF
>TRBV7-2|16
CASTLGGTGRNSPLHF
>TRBV3-1|17
CASSRRLGQGGYNEQFF
>TRBV7-9|13
CASSLGQNTEAFF
>TRBV5-1|15
CASSLLQGVYNEQFF
>TRBV30|15
CAAISGTGSQETQYF
>TRBV6-2/TRBV6-3|13
CATDKGASTEAFF
>TRBV5-1|15
CASSSGTGVNQPQHF
>TRBV20-1|15
CSATPRGGGNEKLFF
>TRBV12-3/TRBV12-4|15
CASSFLGLGNTEAFF
>TRBV28|15
CASSLPLAGSHEQYF
>TRBV5-1|15
CASSSEGHGTDTQYF
>TRBV20-1|15
CRVTQGTALNTEAFF
>TRBV28|15
CASSRARLNNSPLHF
>TRBV11-2|14
CASSLDHYQETQYF
>TRBV27|15
CASSLWGQSYNEQFF
>TRBV20-1|10
CSAIQAEAFF
>TRBV4-1|14
CASSQESQADTQYF
>TRBV6-2/TRBV6-3|13
CASSSRAGQPQHF
>TRBV19|16
CASRGGIAGGYNEQFF
>TRBV7-9|15
CASSFRTGGNTEAFF
>TRBV12-3/TRBV12-4|14
CASSTYDRNTEAFF
>TRBV10-1|13
CASTLRQGFEAFF
>TRBV4-3|17
CASSQGTRIATNYGYTF
>TRBV6-2/TRBV6-3|15
CATKPLAGGHGELFF
>TRBV6-1|14
CASTPAGGGDTQYF
>TRBV20-1|13
CSARRGQGPEQYF
>TRBV7-2|13
CASSHQFTGELFF
>TRBV12-3/TRBV12-4|14
CASTQTSSPDTQYF
>TRBV7-9|17
CASSLYEGTSSYNEQFF
>TRBV6-5|13
CVTDRATYNEQFF
>TRBV7-6|15
CASSATSGGAYEQYF
>TRBV24-1|16
CATSDQDSGAPYGYTF
>TRBV6-6|16
CASSYSMSGAWDEQYF
>TRBV6-1|13
CASSELATGGYTF
>TRBV12-3/TRBV12-4|15
CASNPDRAGKNIQYF
>TRBV2|13
CASSEGQGYGYTF
>TRBV5-5|15
CASSLESGRRHGYTF
>TRBV20-1|14
CSARGTSAYNEQFF
>TRBV11-1|17
CASSLKRGGQGSYEQYF
>TRBV20-1|14
CSARSRDGTYEQYF
>TRBV4-2|18
CASSQEPIAGLADNEQSF
>TRBV30|12
CAWSLLWETQYF
>TRBV12-3/TRBV12-4|14
CASSFRLRFDEQFF
>TRBV2|18
CASSDIPSGSSGTGELFF
>TRBV20-1|13
CSASTNTAYGYTF
>TRBV20-1|14
CSAREAPGNNEQFF
>TRBV19|14
CATTDRGTNYGYTF